A single sample is the source of the 26 T cell receptor beta chains below, sequenced in a study of T cells in Graves' hyperthyroidism and ophthalmopathy. Amplification yielded TCR beta CDR3 regions, with RNA transcripts as the source. Using the HTBI primer set, a first-round RT-PCR was run on the TCR CDR3. TCRdb re-analysed the multiplex PCR reads in MiXCR, keeping a single row per CDR3 protein. In the table there are approximately 610,000 distinct CDR3 sequences, about 14% of which are singletons. Sequences were obtained from blood. Source of these receptors: a woman in her forties with Graves' ophthalmopathy.

This clonotype was seen a handful of times. The chain has TRBV10-3 and TRBJ2-2, with 9 bases that match TRBD1. The CDR3 contains 16 residues. Trimming at V came to 4 bases and at J to 2 bases, leaving 5 bases not matched to a gene. CDR1 ENHRY and CDR2 SYGVKD come from the germline V gene. The DNA for the CDR3 is TGTGCCATCAGTGGGGTACAGGGGGCCAACACCGGGGAGCTGTTTTTT. Translation: CAISGVQGANTGELFF.

This clonotype was seen ten or more times. The V and J genes are TRBV15 and TRBJ2-7; TRBD1 matches 7 bases. The ends lost 1 base at V and 0 bases at J; junction bases unmatched: 6. The CDR3 has 16 residues. Germline assignment: CDR1 LNHNV and CDR2 YYDKDF (reference sequence). The CDR3 loop reads CATSRAGTVFSYEQYF. CDR3 bases: TGTGCCACCAGCAGAGCCGGGACAGTCTTCTCCTACGAGCAGTACTTC.

This clonotype was recorded many times. The V gene is TRBV6-5, the J gene TRBJ1-2, with D possibly TRBD1 on 5 matching bases. CDR1 is MNHEY and CDR2 is SVGAGI in the germline V gene. V shed 0 bases and J shed 4 bases, with 18 bases lying between them. The CDR3 loop spans 17 amino acids. CDR3 residues: CASSYSGVPGQVYGYTF. The CDR3 DNA follows: TGTGCCAGCAGTTACTCAGGGGTGCCAGGGCAAGTCTATGGCTACACCTTC.

The table lists this clonotype with many counts. The chain uses TRBV28 and TRBJ1-5; the match to TRBD1 covers 9 bases. V shed 6 bases and J 5 bases; nucleotides not matched to a gene: 11. The CDR3 covers 16 residues. CDR1 MDHEN and CDR2 SYDVKM come from the germline V gene. Here the CDR3 DNA reads TGTGCCAGCAGGACCAGTTACAGGGGGCGGTATCAGCCCCAGCATTTT. Protein: CASRTSYRGRYQPQHF.

This clonotype occurred many times. V gene TRBV6-2 or TRBV6-3 combines with J gene TRBJ1-1; D ambiguous. CDR1 MNHEY and CDR2 SVGEGT come from the germline V gene. The CDR3 contains 13 residues. V was clipped by 2 bases and J by 4 bases, with 8 bases between them. The CDR3 region has the DNA TGTGCCAGCAGTTACCGGCCCAGCACTGAAGCTTTCTTT. Protein: CASSYRPSTEAFF.

This clonotype has a count of ten or more. J is TRBJ1-2 and V is TRBV6-1; TRBD1 agrees at 8 bases. The junction had 5 bases not matched to a gene; V was cut back by 3 bases and J by 8 bases. The CDR3 extends over 13 amino acids. Germline CDR1 MNHNS, CDR2 SASEGT. DNA for the CDR3: TGTGCCAGCAGTGATCAGGGGGCGGAGGGCTACACCTTC. It codes for CASSDQGAEGYTF.

The rearrangement links TRBV6-1 to TRBJ1-2; D is unresolved. V lost 3 bases, J lost 4 bases, and 9 bases lay in between. The germline CDR1 and CDR2 sequences are MNHNS and SASEGT. This CDR3 region has 13 residues. In DNA form, the CDR3 reads TGTGCCAGCAGTGAGAAAGGCCTCTATGGCTACACCTTC. It codes for CASSEKGLYGYTF.

This clonotype showed up many times. The DNA for the CDR3 is TGTGCCAGCAGTTTAATGGTCAGCAACACTGAAGCTTTCTTT. Translated, it gives CASSLMVSNTEAFF. V gene TRBV28 combines with J gene TRBJ1-1, with D unclear. Trimming took 2 bases from V and 2 from J, leaving 9 bases between them. CDR3 size: 14 residues. The germline V gene has CDR1 MDHEN and CDR2 SYDVKM.

This clonotype came up many times. CDR3 protein: CASRPSGQTFYGYTF. The CDR3 DNA sequence: TGTGCCAGCAGACCATCGGGACAGACTTTCTATGGCTACACCTTC. The chain recombines TRBV7-9 with TRBJ1-2; 7 nucleotides agree with TRBD1. Germline loops: CDR1 SEHNR, CDR2 FQNEAQ (reference sequence). J gave up 4 bases and V 6 bases, and 11 bases lay outside the gene matches. This CDR3 is built from 15 residues. Full variable domain (outside the CDR3, taken from reference TRBV7-9 and TRBJ1-2): DTGVSQNPRHKITKRGQNVTFRCDPISEHNRLYWYRQTLGQGPEFLTYFQNEAQLEKSRLLSDRFSAERPKGSFSTLEIQRTEQGDSAMYLCASRPSGQTFYGYTFGSGTRLTVV.

The chain employs TRBV6-4 and TRBJ1-2; D gene unclear. CDR1 is MRHNA, CDR2 SNTAGT, per germline. The V end was cut by 3 bases, the J end by 4 bases, with 12 bases between. There are 14 residues in the CDR3. The CDR3 region has the DNA TGTGCCAGCAGTGAAGGATGGAGTTCCTATGGCTACACCTTC. Its translation is CASSEGWSSYGYTF.

This clonotype was seen repeatedly, ten times or more. This chain links TRBV19 with TRBJ1-2; TRBD1 aligns across 8 bases. The germline V gene has CDR1 LNHDA and CDR2 SQIVND (reference sequence). The CDR3 is 18 residues long. V trimming: 6 bases; J trimming: 4 bases; junction bases outside the gene matches: 19. CDR3 DNA: TGTGCCAGTAGAAGCCTCGGGACAGGTTTTCGGGCGGGCTATGGCTACACCTTC. Translating it yields CASRSLGTGFRAGYGYTF.

This clonotype was observed many times. The V and J genes are TRBV12-3 or TRBV12-4 and TRBJ2-7, with D possibly TRBD2 on 7 matching bases. CDR3 length: 14 residues. Trimming left V 5 bases short and J 6 bases short, with 17 bases between. DNA for the CDR3: TGTGCCAGCAGTCCTTCATCGGGGGGCCGCGAGCAGTACTTC. Its translation is CASSPSSGGREQYF.

This clonotype was counted only a few times. The chain recombines TRBV20-1 with TRBJ2-7; 7 bases are a match to TRBD2. This CDR3 is built from 15 residues. Germline trimming cut 6 bases from V and 3 bases from J; bases unmatched to any gene: 14. CDR1 is DFQATT and CDR2 is SNEGSKA in the germline V gene (reference sequence). The CDR3 region has the DNA TGCAGTGCCAAAGATAAGCGGGGTCTGGTCTACGAGCAGTACTTC. Translation gives CSAKDKRGLVYEQYF.

The genes are TRBV11-2 and TRBJ2-7; possibly TRBD1 for D (6 bases). Germline V CDR1 and CDR2: SGHAT, FQNNGV. V was pared by 5 bases and J by 3 bases, with 17 bases between. The CDR3 runs 15 residues. CDR3 protein: CASSLTDQGYYEQYF. CDR3 DNA sequence: TGTGCCAGCAGCCTCACGGACCAGGGGTACTACGAGCAGTACTTC.

CDR3 protein: CATAAEQETQYF. The CDR3 DNA is TGTGCCACCGCGGCAGAGCAAGAGACCCAGTACTTC. V is TRBV24-1 and J is TRBJ2-5; D uncertain. CDR1 is KGHDR, CDR2 SFDVKD, per germline. V was clipped by 9 bases and J by 2 bases, with 9 bases between them. This CDR3 region has 12 residues.

This clonotype showed up many times. The chain employs TRBV29-1 and TRBJ2-5; D may be TRBD1 (5 bases). Trimming removed 2 bases at V and 5 bases at J, with 9 bases between. The CDR3 totals 12 residues. Germline CDR1 reads SQVTM; CDR2 reads ANQGSEA. This chain's CDR3 is CSVEQGSETQYF. For the CDR3, the DNA is TGCAGCGTTGAACAGGGATCGGAGACCCAGTACTTC.

This clonotype occurred many times. CDR3 coding DNA: TGCGCCAGCAGCTTGGGGGGAACAATCTACGAGCAGTACTTC. Protein product: CASSLGGTIYEQYF. This chain connects TRBV5-1 to TRBJ2-7; D call uncertain. The CDR3 spans 14 residues. Germline CDR1 SGHRS, CDR2 YFSETQ. Between the trimmed V and J ends, which lost 0 bases and 3 bases, there was a span of 10 bases.

In its sample, this clonotype was seen many times. The rearrangement joins TRBV5-6 to TRBJ2-7; 7 positions match TRBD1. The V and J ends lost 6 bases and 2 bases, in that order; junction bases with no gene match: 2. The germline CDR1 and CDR2 sequences are SGHDT and YYEEEE. The CDR3 length is 12 residues. DNA for the CDR3: TGTGCCAGCAATACAGGGGCCTACGAGCAGTACTTC. Amino acid sequence: CASNTGAYEQYF.

This clonotype was seen ten or more times. The chain's CDR3 is CASSGRTGNYEQYF. The CDR3 DNA reads as TGTGCCAGCAGCGGACGGACGGGCAACTACGAGCAGTACTTC. The chain recombines TRBV11-3 with TRBJ2-7, with D uncertain. CDR3 length: 14 amino acids. V shed 5 bases and J shed 3 bases, with 14 bases lying between them. Germline CDR1 SGHNT, CDR2 YENEEA.

This clonotype was detected many times. The rearrangement uses TRBV28 and TRBJ2-7; D is undetermined. The CDR3 contains 12 residues. Between the trimmed V and J ends, which lost 6 bases and 0 bases, there was a span of 6 bases. The germline CDR1 and CDR2 sequences are MDHEN and SYDVKM. CDR3 nucleotide sequence: TGTGCCAGCAGCTTAGACTCCTACGAGCAGTACTTC. Translating it yields CASSLDSYEQYF.

This clonotype was found many times. This chain joins TRBV6-1 and TRBJ1-2; 8 bases agree with TRBD1. Germline V CDR1 and CDR2: MNHNS, SASEGT. V shed 5 bases and J 3 bases; nucleotides not matched to a gene: 2. CDR3 length: 13 residues. CDR3 in DNA: TGTGCCAGCAGTATGGACAGGGACTATGGCTACACCTTC. Translating it yields CASSMDRDYGYTF.

The V gene is TRBV7-3, the J gene TRBJ2-2; D ambiguous. This CDR3 has 16 residues. Looked up from germline, CDR1 is SGHTA and CDR2 is FQGTGA. Trimming stripped 0 bases from V and 1 base from J, with 9 bases between. The CDR3 reads CASSLTRVLNTGELFF. Written as DNA, the CDR3 is TGTGCCAGCAGCTTAACTCGAGTCTTGAACACCGGGGAGCTGTTTTTT. Full variable domain (remainder filled in from reference TRBV7-3 and TRBJ2-2): GAGVSQTPSNKVTEKGKYVELRCDPISGHTALYWYRQSLGQGPEFLIYFQGTGAADDSGLPNDRFFAVRPEGSVSTLKIQRTERGDSAVYLCASSLTRVLNTGELFFGEGSRLTVL.

Many counts were recorded for this clonotype. Germline and junction disagree at one end, which may indicate a read error. This chain joins TRBV27 and TRBJ2-7, with 11 bases that match TRBD2. CDR1 is MNHEY, CDR2 SMNVEV, per germline (reference sequence). The CDR3 length is 15 residues. The CDR3 is CASSLSGRAYYVQYF. The CDR3 nucleotides are TGTGCCAGCAGTCTTAGCGGGAGGGCCTACTACGTGCAGTACTTC.

This clonotype was seen ten or more times. The rearrangement uses TRBV6-1 and TRBJ2-7; 12 bases line up with TRBD2. J was trimmed by 4 bases and V by 6 bases; bases with no gene match: 7. Germline CDR1 MNHNS, CDR2 SASEGT. This CDR3 has 15 amino acids. The CDR3 is CASSHSSGGEYEQYF. CDR3 bases: TGTGCCAGCAGCCATTCTAGCGGGGGGGAGTACGAGCAGTACTTC.

This clonotype was seen repeatedly, ten times or more. The J gene is TRBJ2-7, the V gene TRBV4-1; 7 nucleotides match TRBD2. Germline CDR1 reads MGHRA; CDR2 reads YSYEKL. V shed 0 bases, J shed 3 bases, and the junction held 8 bases outside the gene matches. The CDR3 covers 16 residues. Written as DNA, the CDR3 is TGCGCCAGCAGCCAAGATGCGAGCGGGGCCTACTACGAGCAGTACTTC. Protein: CASSQDASGAYYEQYF.

The chain employs TRBV9 and TRBJ2-7; 11 nucleotides align to TRBD2. The CDR3 totals 15 residues. Unmatched junction bases numbered 3, after V lost 2 bases and J lost 2 bases. In germline, CDR1 is SGDLS, CDR2 YYNGEE. The CDR3 loop reads CASSVGSGRAYEQYF. As DNA, the CDR3 is TGTGCCAGCAGCGTGGGTAGCGGGAGGGCCTACGAGCAGTACTTC.